A selection of T cell receptor beta chains follows, all from one sample in a study of blood T cell repertoires in COVID-19. Using immunoSEQ multiplex PCR, the repertoire was profiled, and TCRdb retains in-frame clones only, with some absent. Of roughly 390,000 clones detected, 85% appear once; the ten largest clones hold approximately 3.7%. The sequenced material came from peripheral blood. The receptors originated from a young woman with acute or convalescent COVID-19. The CDR3 runs from the conserved cysteine through the conserved F or W. The D gene is left open where the match is weak. A row's size may be missing; if present it is once, few, many or a size class.

TRBV4-2,few,TRBJ1-5,-,CASSLDRYQPQHF,TGTGCCAGCAGCCTTGACAGGTATCAGCCCCAGCATTTT
TRBV7-9,-,TRBJ1-1,-,CASSLTGLTEAFF,TGTGCCAGCAGTCTTACAGGGCTGACTGAAGCTTTCTTT
TRBV27,-,TRBJ1-1,-,CASSLTPQVTEAFF,TGTGCCAGCAGTTTAACCCCGCAGGTCACTGAAGCTTTCTTT
TRBV12-3/TRBV12-4,-,TRBJ1-5,-,CASTSGLQPQHF,TGTGCCAGCACCTCCGGTCTTCAGCCCCAGCATTTT
TRBV7-6,-,TRBJ1-1,-,CASSLGQNTEAFF,TGTGCCAGCAGCTTGGGACAGAACACTGAAGCTTTCTTT
TRBV4-2,-,TRBJ1-1,TRBD1,CASSGEIQGTEAFF,TGTGCCAGCAGCGGAGAGATACAGGGGACTGAAGCTTTCTTT
TRBV3-1/TRBV3-2,-,TRBJ2-1,TRBD2,CASSFGTSGRVGQFF,TGTGCCAGCAGCTTCGGGACTAGCGGGAGGGTAGGGCAGTTCTTC
TRBV5-1,-,TRBJ1-1,-,CASSVRAPNTEAFF,TGCGCCAGCAGCGTCAGGGCCCCGAACACTGAAGCTTTCTTT
TRBV29-1,-,TRBJ1-4,TRBD1,CSVEDRTGGNEKLFF,TGCAGCGTTGAAGACCGGACAGGGGGTAATGAAAAACTGTTTTTT
TRBV13,-,TRBJ2-3,TRBD2,CASSVTSGEADTQYF,TGTGCCAGCAGCGTGACTAGCGGGGAGGCAGATACGCAGTATTTT
TRBV9,-,TRBJ2-7,-,CASSPAPGSSYEQYF,TGTGCCAGCAGCCCCGCCCCCGGGTCCTCCTACGAGCAGTACTTC
TRBV5-1,-,TRBJ1-4,-,CASSTQGGTNEKLFF,TGCGCCAGCAGCACCCAGGGAGGGACTAATGAAAAACTGTTTTTT
TRBV6-2/TRBV6-3,once,TRBJ1-6,TRBD1,CASSLGTVYNSPLHF,TGTGCCAGCAGCCTTGGGACAGTCTATAATTCACCCCTCCACTTT
TRBV6-4,-,TRBJ1-6,-,CASRNTIYFPPDTPLHF,TGTGCCAGCAGGAACACGATTTACTTCCCTCCCGACACCCCCCTCCACTTT
TRBV12-3/TRBV12-4,-,TRBJ1-2,-,CASSSTGNYGYTF,TGTGCCAGCAGTTCTACAGGGAACTATGGCTACACCTTC
TRBV6-5,-,TRBJ2-7,-,CASRSPSSYEQYF,TGTGCCAGCAGGTCCCCCAGCTCCTACGAGCAGTACTTC
TRBV15,-,TRBJ1-1,-,CATSRDRANTEAFF,TGTGCCACCAGCAGAGATCGCGCGAACACTGAAGCTTTCTTT
TRBV7-9,-,TRBJ1-2,-,CASSLGGEVYGYTF,TGTGCCAGCAGCTTAGGGGGGGAGGTCTATGGCTACACCTTC
TRBV19,-,TRBJ2-7,TRBD1,CASSIGGGRGTYEQYF,TGTGCCAGTAGTATAGGTGGGGGCAGGGGGACCTACGAGCAGTACTTC
TRBV6-5,-,TRBJ2-3,TRBD2,CASSATSGGTDTQYF,TGTGCCAGCAGCGCCACTAGCGGGGGCACAGATACGCAGTATTTT
TRBV19,-,TRBJ1-4,TRBD1,CASSILGTGVEKLFF,TGTGCCAGTAGTATCCTCGGGACAGGGGTCGAAAAACTGTTTTTT
TRBV13,-,TRBJ2-7,TRBD1,CASSSTGTGVNEQYF,TGTGCCAGCAGCTCCACCGGGACAGGGGTGAACGAGCAGTACTTC
TRBV28,-,TRBJ2-3,-,CASSPGGADTQYF,TGTGCCAGCAGTCCCGGCGGCGCAGATACGCAGTATTTT
TRBV29-1,-,TRBJ2-5,-,CSVEEGAPASCQYF,TGCAGCGTTGAAGAGGGGGCTCCGGCGAGCTGCCAGTACTTC
TRBV5-4,-,TRBJ1-2,TRBD1,CASSPVVTGNVGDEYGYTF,TGTGCCAGCAGCCCCGTAGTGACAGGGAACGTGGGAGATGAATATGGCTACACCTTC